These T cell receptor beta chains were read from a single sample in a study of OX40 agonist ivuxolimab in advanced cancers. Assay: immunoSEQ multiplex PCR; the TCRdb copy retains only in-frame clones and omits some. The sample records about 61,000 clones, less than 90% being singletons. The starting material was CD4+ or CD8+ T cells sorted from blood, obtained in a trial of the OX40 agonist ivuxolimab. The receptors were gathered from an adult with an advanced solid tumor such as melanoma, head and neck, liver or kidney cancer. Each CDR3 is given with its conserved first and last residue.

V: TRBV13; CDR3: CASTKGVRGNSPLHF
V: TRBV7-2; CDR3: CASRPGVSYEQYF
V: TRBV5-1; CDR3: CASSLVGGDPSGNTIYF
V: TRBV7-2; CDR3: CASSLRGKFPNYGYTF
V: TRBV29-1; CDR3: CSVDSGVTSGANVLTF
V: TRBV29-1; CDR3: CSATRQDSDTQYF
V: TRBV7-8; CDR3: CASSLNRGSSPLHF
V: TRBV7-2; CDR3: CASSPGGYNELQFF
V: TRBV7-9; CDR3: CASSLPVTEPSGYTF
V: TRBV2; CDR3: CASSGTSGGETQYF
V: TRBV7-3; CDR3: CASSVGGFRDTQYF
V: TRBV15; CDR3: CATSSPRDGRNQPQHF
V: TRBV7-9; CDR3: CASSLAPQASSTDTQYF
V: TRBV7-9; CDR3: CASSLGAAFRYF